This T cell receptor (beta chain) was observed in a study of cytomegalovirus exposure and HLA in healthy donors (dated by TCRdb to the late 2010s). For the study in its entirety: The 666 repertoires of the first cohort and the 110 or so validation repertoires were produced on the same platform, according to a later analysis. The study aimed to test whether signatures of past pathogen exposure could be identified by cataloging public T cell receptors. To predict cytomegalovirus infection status, the study combined high-throughput TCR immunosequencing, statistical association of individual TCRs with disease status, and machine learning. Besides the first cohort of approximately 710 subjects, a separate validation cohort made up of 95 to 150 different subjects was used.

The donors belonged to the validation cohort of around 130 subjects, which was separate from the approximately 610-subject first cohort. CDR1 is given as LNHNV and CDR2 as YYDKDF, both from the germline V gene (reference sequence). The CDR3, from cysteine to phenylalanine, totals 15 residues. Only the CDR3 part of the read is kept: 45 bases, read in frame from the first base. At the junction V is shortened by 1 base and J by 1 base; bases outside the gene matches: 2. Concerning this clone itself: No antigen is known for it. The input lacks base qualities; no much larger clone sits a single base away.

Receptor amplification or capture employed the immunoSEQ multiplex PCR assay. From the authors' description of their analysis: A statistical classification framework was built to diagnose cytomegalovirus status from the catalog of TCR beta chain sequences. In TCRdb, the immuneACCESS table is reduced to in-frame sequences with V and J assigned. These tables do not hold every clone; where another copy was compared, an unresolved V gene accounts for under half, and the others remain unexplained. The V and J calls and clone size are taken from that table; D and trimming were inferred from the DNA. In this sample the table shows around 300,000 clones, 80% to 90% of which occur a single time. The ten top clones hold around 1% of the sample. On the study overall, not on this receptor specifically: A few of the identified cytomegalovirus-associated TCR beta chains were confirmed in vitro to be specific for cytomegalovirus antigens. Subsequent analysis determined that TCRs grouped into clusters in the first cohort also showed a tendency toward co-occurrence across the approximately 110 validation repertoires, and approximately 93% of cluster scores exceeded 0. A total of about 150 TCR beta chains were listed by the study as associated with cytomegalovirus. In both the original and validation cohorts, the classifier was reported to diagnose cytomegalovirus status with high specificity and sensitivity. According to the authors, the approach could potentially be generalized to other disease states and immunological phenotypes. A later analysis had no HLA typing for the validation cohort, so co-occurrence there was scored across all 110 or so repertoires. While some public TCRs were present in many individuals, most TCR sequences turned up only very rarely across donors.

Material for sequencing was PBMCs. This clonotype was obtained from a woman aged 18-29 years in good health and CMV-seronegative. The chain couples TRBV15 to TRBJ1-1, with 8 central nucleotides matching TRBD1. The DNA sequence is as follows: TGTGCCACCAGCAGAGTGACAGGGGAGAACACTGAAGCTTTCTTT. Its product reads: CATSRVTGENTEAFF.